What follows describes a single T cell receptor beta chain. This record comes from a study of blood T cell repertoires in COVID-19. Study details: PBMCs, B-cell-depleted T cells, or T cells were the source of the cDNA or gDNA that made up the material.

This table comes from immunoSEQ multiplex PCR, and its TCRdb copy is limited to in-frame clones, with some not included. The table includes 35,000 or so clones, more than 80% detected once. This CDR3 has 16 amino acids. The V and J ends lost 1 base and 6 bases respectively, with 18 bases between them. From germline, CDR1 is GTSNPN and CDR2 SVGIG (reference sequence). The chain employs TRBV30 and TRBJ2-2, with a possible D match to TRBD2 (6 bases). The sequence was collected from a human donor in a cohort sampled during active or convalescent COVID-19. The donor label of this sample is uncertain. The specimen sequenced was peripheral blood. CDR3 coding DNA: TGTGCCTGGAGTGAAAAGACTAGTAATTTTGCCGGGGAGCTGTTTTTT. It specifies CAWSEKTSNFAGELFF.